This entry features one TCR beta chain sequence. Its binding antigen is unknown. It has no much larger one-base neighbor in the sample; base qualities were not kept. The collaborating institutions used their own protocols to collect whole blood in K2EDTA tubes. Collaborator samples were shipped for TCRbeta analysis as frozen whole blood, isolated PBMCs, or DNA extracted from either sample type. The immunoSEQ Assay, a bias-controlled multiplex PCR, was used to amplify TCRbeta CDR3 regions from genomic DNA. The authors' analysis ran thus. Within the assay, amplification of reference gene primers was used to estimate how many nucleated cells each sample contained. Sequence reads were collapsed and filtered to measure the absolute abundance of every unique TCRbeta CDR3 rearrangement. For each sample, productive Simpson clonality was calculated as the square root of Simpson's diversity index across productive rearrangements. TCRdb provides this immuneACCESS table in a form limited to in-frame rearrangements. Some clones are lacking; in checked studies, under half of them reflect an unresolved V gene, and why the rest are absent is not known. V and J calls and clone size are given by that table; D and trimming were obtained from the DNA. This sample has about 74,000 clones in its table, and about nine tenths of those were observed once. Of the sample, almost 7% is held by the ten largest clones.

The record originates from a study of blood T cell repertoires in COVID-19 (dated by TCRdb to 2019 to 2021). As for the study more broadly: The collaborator samples originated in the United States, Italy and Spain and spanned the acute and convalescent phases of COVID-19. The prospective study material was composed of cDNA or gDNA derived from T cells, B-cell-depleted T cells, or PBMCs. Sample metadata almost always included a de-identified subject ID, COVID-19 status, age in years and sex. Where available, HLA class I and class II types were taken from metadata supplied by the sample provider and were not determined by assay-based typing. Deeply sampled blood TCRbeta repertoires from subjects exposed to, actively infected with, or recovered from COVID-19 were included in the dataset. A freely available public database, intended as a resource for researchers studying the immune response to SARS-CoV-2, is where the repertoires were released. Samples came from the ongoing ImmuneRACE study (first 160 participants) plus 1,254 subjects from 6 global collaborators.

The CDR3 runs 16 residues from the cysteine to the phenylalanine. Left in the record is the CDR3 DNA by itself, 48 bases read in frame from the first base. The V and J ends are trimmed by 3 bases and 0 bases, leaving 12 bases between them. The germline V gene (reference sequence) specifies LNHDA as CDR1 and SQIVND as CDR2. The paper as a whole reports these results and caveats: The amount of clinical and demographic metadata varied by source and participant and was provided uncurated.

Specimen: peripheral blood. Rearrangement joined TRBV19 to TRBJ1-3; D gene: possibly TRBD1, on 5 matching bases. This TCR came from a woman older than 75 with acute or convalescent COVID-19. The CDR3 in this case is CASSMVGTPSGNTIYF. At the DNA level, the sequence is TGTGCCAGTAGTATGGTGGGGACTCCCTCTGGAAACACCATATATTTT.